This section outlines one TCR beta chain sequence together with its context. Its antigen remains unidentified. This record belongs to a study of PD-1 blockade in classical Hodgkin lymphoma. Study outcomes and limitations: At baseline, newly diagnosed patients reportedly showed less TCR diversity than healthy donors. Baseline diversity was lower in partial responders and progressors than complete responders. The study found that TCR diversity rose significantly by C4D1 in CD4+ but not CD8+ cells.

Autologous stem cell transplantation was followed by relapse in every patient, and brentuximab vedotin exposure varied. Profiling relied on immunoSEQ multiplex PCR, and the TCRdb table lists in-frame clones only, not all of them. There are 95,000 to 100,000 clones in the sample; around 89% occur only once, and under 8% lies in the top ten. V lost 0 bases, J lost 1 base, and 16 bases lay in between. Germline V gene sequence: CDR1 LGHNA, CDR2 YNFKEQ. This CDR3 spans 17 amino acids. The chain employs TRBV4-2 and TRBJ2-7; D may match TRBD1 or TRBD2 (5 bases each). This TCR derives from a human donor with classical Hodgkin lymphoma. The starting material was peripheral blood mononuclear cells (PBMCs), obtained before the second cycle of nivolumab. Here the CDR3 reads CASSQEGTGGLSYEQYF. CDR3 in DNA: TGTGCCAGCAGCCAAGAGGGGACGGGCGGACTTTCCTACGAGCAGTACTTC.